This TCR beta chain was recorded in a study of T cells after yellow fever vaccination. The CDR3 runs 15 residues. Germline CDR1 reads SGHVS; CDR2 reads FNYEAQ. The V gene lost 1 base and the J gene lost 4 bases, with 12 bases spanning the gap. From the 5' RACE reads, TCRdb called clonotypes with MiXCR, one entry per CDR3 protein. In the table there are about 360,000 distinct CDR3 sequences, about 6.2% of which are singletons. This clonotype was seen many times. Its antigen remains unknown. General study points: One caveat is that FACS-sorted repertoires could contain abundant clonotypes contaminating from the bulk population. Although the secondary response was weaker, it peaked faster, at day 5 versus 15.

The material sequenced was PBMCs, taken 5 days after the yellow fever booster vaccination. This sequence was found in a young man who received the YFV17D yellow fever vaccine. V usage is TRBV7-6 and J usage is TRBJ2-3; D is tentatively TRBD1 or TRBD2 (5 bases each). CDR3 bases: TGTGCCAGCAGCTTAGAGGGACGCCGAGCAGATACGCAGTATTTT. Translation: CASSLEGRRADTQYF.